This TCR beta chain was recovered during a study of cytomegalovirus exposure and HLA in healthy donors. The PCR had 60 Vbeta and 13 Jbeta primers. Clones were sequenced by immunoSEQ multiplex PCR, and TCRdb holds only the in-frame ones, with some missing. Seen here are about 240,000 clones, about 80% observed once, and the top ten hold around 8.3%. The sample consisted of PBMCs. This receptor was identified in a woman aged 60-75 years in good health and CMV-seropositive.

The chain's CDR3 is CATSRTRPGQGVNSPLHF. The CDR3 bases are TGTGCCACCAGCAGAACCCGGCCGGGACAGGGAGTTAATTCACCCCTCCACTTT. V usage is TRBV15 and J usage is TRBJ1-6; 9 positions match TRBD1. This CDR3 has 18 residues. Germline V CDR1 and CDR2: LNHNV, YYDKDF (reference sequence). Trimming took 2 bases from V and 6 from J; bases not matched to a gene: 11. Based on the CDR3 plus reference TRBV15 and TRBJ1-6, the full variable domain is DAMVIQNPRYQVTQFGKPVTLSCSQTLNHNVMYWYQQKSSQAPKLLFHYYDKDFNNEADTPDNFQSRRPNTSFCFLDIRSPGLGDTAMYLCATSRTRPGQGVNSPLHFGNGTRLTVT.